Below, one TCR beta chain is given with its context. Genomic DNA from unsorted samples was obtained from 80 million to 100 million PBMCs (per sample). The data were obtained in a study of shared clonotypes between healthy human individuals. This table comes from immunoSEQ multiplex PCR, and its TCRdb copy is limited to in-frame clones, with some not included. The sample carries about 490,000 clones, 76% recorded once. The TCR was taken from a woman between 40 and 55 years old in good health. Some clones in this sample may be carry-over from other donors' samples. Sequencing was performed on PBMCs.

The CDR3 DNA follows: TGCAGTGGGGACGGGAACACTGAAGCTTTCTTT. Translated, it gives CSGDGNTEAFF. The J gene is TRBJ1-1, the V gene TRBV20-1, with D perhaps matching TRBD1 (5 bases). The V end was cut by 7 bases, the J end by 1 base, with 7 bases between. CDR3 length: 11 amino acids. CDR1 is DFQATT and CDR2 is SNEGSKA in the germline V gene (reference sequence).